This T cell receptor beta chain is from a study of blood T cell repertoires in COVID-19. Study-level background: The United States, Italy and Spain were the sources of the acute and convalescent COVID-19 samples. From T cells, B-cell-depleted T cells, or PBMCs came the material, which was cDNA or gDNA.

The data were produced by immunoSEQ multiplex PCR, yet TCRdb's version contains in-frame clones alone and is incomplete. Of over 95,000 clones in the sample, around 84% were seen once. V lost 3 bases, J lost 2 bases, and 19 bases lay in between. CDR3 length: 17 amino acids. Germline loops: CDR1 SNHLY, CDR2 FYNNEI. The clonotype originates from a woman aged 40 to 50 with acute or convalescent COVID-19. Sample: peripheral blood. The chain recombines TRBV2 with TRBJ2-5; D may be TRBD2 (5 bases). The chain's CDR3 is CASSERVALTHQETQYF. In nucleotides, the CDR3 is TGTGCCAGCAGTGAGAGGGTAGCACTAACCCATCAAGAGACCCAGTACTTC.